This entry features one T cell receptor (beta chain) sequence. The CDR3 loop spans 14 amino acids. Germline CDR1 is MDHEN and CDR2 is SYDVKM. V lost 9 bases to trimming and J lost 4 bases, with 13 bases between them. The record originates from a study of control samples from healthy donors and cancer patients. TCRdb's copy holds only in-frame clones and misses some; the assay was immunoSEQ multiplex PCR. The sample yields around 120,000 clones, around 87% seen once. The sample comprised blood. The TCR sequence derives from a man aged 60 to 69 in good health. The chain has TRBV28 and TRBJ2-6, with D tentatively TRBD1 (5 bases). Here the CDR3 DNA reads TGTGCCAGTTTTCAGGGCGCCGGGGCCAACGTCCTGACTTTC. It codes for CASFQGAGANVLTF.